This TCR beta chain was sequenced for a study of blood T cell repertoires in COVID-19 (TCRdb year 2020). The study in broad terms: Samples from collaborators originated in the United States, Italy and Spain and spanned both the acute and convalescent phases of COVID-19. Sample metadata almost always included a de-identified subject ID, COVID-19 status, age in years and sex. Where available, HLA class I and class II types were taken from metadata supplied by the sample provider and were not determined by assay-based typing. Deeply sampled blood TCRbeta repertoires from subjects exposed to, actively infected with, or recovered from COVID-19 were included in the dataset. The repertoires were released in a freely available public database meant as a resource for research on the immune response to SARS-CoV-2. The prospective study material was composed of cDNA or gDNA derived from T cells, B-cell-depleted T cells, or PBMCs. The samples were drawn from two sources: the first 160 participants of the ongoing ImmuneRACE study, and over 1,000 subjects contributed by 6 global collaborators.

Paper-wide results and their limitations: Clinical and demographic metadata were provided uncurated, with the amount varying by source and participant.

One collaborating source in Seattle enrolled patients during active infection and followed them longitudinally through the course of disease. Collaborating institutions collected whole blood in K2EDTA tubes following their own protocols. Collaborator samples were shipped for TCRbeta analysis as frozen whole blood, isolated PBMCs, or DNA extracted from either sample type. The germline V gene gives CDR1 as SGHDT and CDR2 as YYEEEE. Cut back by 5 bases and 4 bases, the V and J ends lie 7 bases apart. The CDR3 numbers 11 residues from cysteine through phenylalanine. The retained sequence is limited to the CDR3, 33 bases, with the frame set at the first base. TCRbeta CDR3 regions were amplified from genomic DNA using the immunoSEQ Assay, a bias-controlled multiplex PCR. As for the original processing: The number of nucleated cells in each sample was estimated from the amplification of reference gene primers within the assay. Sequence reads were collapsed and filtered to measure the absolute abundance of every unique TCRbeta CDR3 rearrangement. For each sample, productive Simpson clonality was calculated as the square root of Simpson's diversity index across productive rearrangements. In TCRdb, the immuneACCESS table is reduced to in-frame sequences with V and J assigned. These tables do not hold every clone; where another copy was compared, an unresolved V gene accounts for under half, and the others remain unexplained. Clone size and V and J calls were adopted from that table, with D and trimming inferred from the DNA. The sample yields 200,000 to 300,000 clones; 92% were counted once. Over 0.8% of the sample lies in the top ten.

On this clone itself: It lacks a known antigen. Base qualities are not provided; no much larger clone lies one nucleotide away.

This sequence was found in a man aged 30-40 years with COVID-19, enrolled during active disease. Sequencing used peripheral blood. The chain couples TRBV5-6 to TRBJ2-7; the D gene is unclear. CDR3 region: CASRANYEQYF. The DNA reads TGTGCCAGCAGGGCCAATTACGAGCAGTACTTC.